Each of the 3 T cell receptor beta chains below was sequenced from the same sample in a study of glioma-infiltrating T cells after dendritic cell vaccination. Documented time point: after dendritic cell vaccination, including at tumor progression/relapse. Some clones are missing from TCRdb's copy, which holds only in-frame ones; the method was immunoSEQ multiplex PCR. The table lists 90,000 to 95,000 clones, about 81% of them singletons. Specimen: blood, collected after dendritic cell vaccination. These receptors were taken from a human donor with glioblastoma.

This clone was seen repeatedly, ten times or more. The rearrangement uses TRBV6-1 and TRBJ2-3, with a tentative D call TRBD2 (5 bases). Per germline, CDR1 MNHNS and CDR2 SASEGT. This CDR3 region has 14 residues. V was trimmed by 11 bases and J by 5 bases, leaving 20 bases between them. The CDR3 DNA sequence: TGTGCCTCGCACCCAAGCGGCGTCGGAGATACGCAGTATTTT. This gives the protein CASHPSGVGDTQYF.

The CDR3 sequence is CATSLAGGNTQYF. The CDR3 DNA reads TGTGCCACCAGCCTAGCGGGAGGTAACACGCAGTATTTT. The chain is built from TRBV15 and TRBJ2-3; 11 bases are shared with TRBD2. The trim removed 5 bases at V and 9 bases at J, leaving 4 bases unmatched. The germline V gene has CDR1 LNHNV and CDR2 YYDKDF (reference sequence). The CDR3 has 13 amino acids.

V is TRBV9 and J is TRBJ2-1; TRBD2 matches at 13 bases. V lost 3 bases to trimming and J lost 8 bases; unmatched junction nucleotides: 5. Germline V gene data show CDR1 as SGDLS and CDR2 as YYNGEE. The CDR3 consists of 15 residues. The CDR3 coding sequence is TGTGCCAGCAGCGAGGGACTAGCGGGATTATATGAGCAGTTCTTC. It encodes CASSEGLAGLYEQFF. Drawing the rest from reference TRBV9 and TRBJ2-1, the complete variable domain is DSGVTQTPKHLITATGQRVTLRCSPRSGDLSVYWYQQSLDQGLQFLIQYYNGEERAKGNILERFSAQQFPDLHSELNLSSLELGDSALYFCASSEGLAGLYEQFFGPGTRLTVL.